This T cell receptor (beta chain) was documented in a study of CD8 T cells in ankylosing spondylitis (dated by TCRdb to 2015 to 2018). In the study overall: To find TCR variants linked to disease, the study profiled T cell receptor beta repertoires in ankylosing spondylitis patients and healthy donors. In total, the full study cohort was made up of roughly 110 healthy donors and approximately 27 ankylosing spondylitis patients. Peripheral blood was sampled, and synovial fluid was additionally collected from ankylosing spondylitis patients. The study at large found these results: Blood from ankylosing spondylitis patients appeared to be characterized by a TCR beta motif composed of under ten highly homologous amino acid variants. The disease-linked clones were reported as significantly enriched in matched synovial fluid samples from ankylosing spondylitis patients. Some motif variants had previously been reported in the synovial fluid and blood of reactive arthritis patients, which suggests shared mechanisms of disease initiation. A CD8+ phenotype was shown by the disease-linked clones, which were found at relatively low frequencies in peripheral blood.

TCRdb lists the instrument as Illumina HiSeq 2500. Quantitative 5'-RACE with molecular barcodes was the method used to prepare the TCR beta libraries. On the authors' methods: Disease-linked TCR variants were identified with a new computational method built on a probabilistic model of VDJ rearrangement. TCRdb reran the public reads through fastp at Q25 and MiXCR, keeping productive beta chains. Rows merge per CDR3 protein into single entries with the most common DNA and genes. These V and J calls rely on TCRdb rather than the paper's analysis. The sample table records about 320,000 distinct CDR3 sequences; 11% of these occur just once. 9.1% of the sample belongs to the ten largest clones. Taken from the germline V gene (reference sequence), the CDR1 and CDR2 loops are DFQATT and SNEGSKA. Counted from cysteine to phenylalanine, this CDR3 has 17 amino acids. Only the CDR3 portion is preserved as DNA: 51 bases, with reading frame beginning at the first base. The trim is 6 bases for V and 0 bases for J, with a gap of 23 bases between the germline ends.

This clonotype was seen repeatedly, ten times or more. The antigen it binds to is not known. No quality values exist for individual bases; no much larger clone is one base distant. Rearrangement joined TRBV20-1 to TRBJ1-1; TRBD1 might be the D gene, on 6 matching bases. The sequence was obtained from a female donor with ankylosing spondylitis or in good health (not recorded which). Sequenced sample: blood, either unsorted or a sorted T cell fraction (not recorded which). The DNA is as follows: TGCAGTGCCAACCGCGGCGGCAGGGGAGCAATGAACACTGAAGCTTTCTTT. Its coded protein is CSANRGGRGAMNTEAFF.